This entry lists 27 T cell receptor beta chains sequenced from one sample in a study of blood T cells in healthy people across ages. With a J-beta primer mix and a sample-barcoded 5' primer, a second PCR ran about 6 to 11 cycles. MiXCR, applied by TCRdb to the 5' RACE reads, yields one record per CDR3 protein. The table lists about 1.7 million distinct CDR3 sequences, 28% of them singletons, with 7.7% in the top ten. The sample was blood. These receptors were collected from a woman in her 30s in good health.

J is TRBJ2-1 and V is TRBV20-1, with TRBD2 matching over 7 bases. V trimming: 1 base; J trimming: 5 bases; junction bases outside the gene matches: 8. Germline V gene data show CDR1 as DFQATT and CDR2 as SNEGSKA (reference sequence). CDR3 size: 15 residues. The CDR3 DNA reads TGCAGTGCTAGAGCTCTAGCGGAACCCCACAATGAGCAGTTCTTC. Protein: CSARALAEPHNEQFF.

This clonotype has just a few counts. The rearrangement uses TRBV3-1 and TRBJ1-4; no clear D. V lost 5 bases and J 7 bases, leaving 5 bases between the germline ends. The CDR3 covers 11 residues. Per the germline V gene, CDR1 is LGHDT and CDR2 is YNNKEL (reference sequence). The CDR3, as DNA: TGTGCCAGCAGCAAAGGTGAAAAACTGTTTTTT. Its translation: CASSKGEKLFF.

The chain uses TRBV20-1 and TRBJ2-3; maybe TRBD2 (5 bases). Germline V gene sequence: CDR1 DFQATT, CDR2 SNEGSKA (reference sequence). CDR3 length equals 18 residues. V was pared by 6 bases and J by 1 base, with 26 bases between. The CDR3 spells CSAALAGQTPHGTDTQYF. DNA for the CDR3: TGCAGTGCCGCACTCGCGGGTCAAACCCCCCACGGCACAGATACGCAGTATTTT.

The rearrangement uses TRBV20-1 and TRBJ2-5, with D possibly matching TRBD2 (5 bases). The CDR3 contains 11 residues. Looked up from germline, CDR1 is DFQATT and CDR2 is SNEGSKA (reference sequence). The CDR3 nucleotides read TGCAGGCCCCCTAGCTGGAAGACCCAGTACTTC. It codes for CRPPSWKTQYF.

The chain is built from TRBV29-1 and TRBJ2-3, with D possibly being TRBD2 (5 bases). The CDR3 consists of 15 residues. V was clipped by 6 bases and J by 0 bases, with 16 bases between them. CDR1 and CDR2 from the germline V gene are SQVTM and ANQGSEA. The DNA of the CDR3 is TGCAGCGTCTCCGAAGGGTGGAGGAGCACAGATACGCAGTATTTT. Residues: CSVSEGWRSTDTQYF.

As to this clonotype: This sequence may be a read error, since a much larger clone differs from it by one base. The V and J genes are TRBV24-1 and TRBJ2-5; 15 bases are a match to TRBD2. Per germline, CDR1 KGHDR and CDR2 SFDVKD. Trimming removed 9 bases from V and 2 bases from J; junction bases left unmatched: 6. The CDR3 has 16 residues. CDR3 DNA sequence: TGTGCCACCGGCGAGGGACTAGCGGGAGGTCAAGAGACCCAGTACTTC. As protein: CATGEGLAGGQETQYF.

For this clonotype: A much larger clone sits a single nucleotide away, making a read error possible. The chain combines TRBV7-2 with TRBJ2-7; 12 bases are a match to TRBD2. The CDR3 extends over 15 amino acids. Germline V lookup: CDR1 SGHTA, CDR2 FQGNSA. V shed 5 bases, J shed 6 bases, and the junction held 8 bases outside the gene matches. The CDR3 region is CASSPQTSGSSEQYF. CDR3 DNA: TGTGCCAGCAGCCCGCAGACTAGCGGGAGCTCCGAGCAGTACTTC.

V gene TRBV20-1 combines with J gene TRBJ1-5; 9 nucleotides match TRBD1. V lost 4 bases, J lost 2 bases, and 3 bases stayed unmatched. Germline lookup yields CDR1 DFQATT and CDR2 SNEGSKA (reference sequence). This CDR3 has 14 amino acids. CDR3 amino acids: CSAKDRGGNQPQHF. CDR3 bases: TGCAGTGCTAAGGACAGGGGTGGCAATCAGCCCCAGCATTTT.

This clonotype appeared a few times. The chain has TRBV6-1 and TRBJ2-2; D is unresolved. There are 16 residues in the CDR3. Trimming took off 0 bases at V and 5 bases at J, with 13 bases between the two ends. Germline V lookup: CDR1 MNHNS, CDR2 SASEGT. DNA for the CDR3: TGTGCCAGCAGTGAAGCTGTGCCGGGTCTAACCGGGGAGCTGTTTTTT. This encodes CASSEAVPGLTGELFF.

V is TRBV12-3 or TRBV12-4 and J is TRBJ1-5; 8 nucleotides line up with TRBD1. J was trimmed by 4 bases and V by 1 base; bases with no gene match: 3. The CDR3 has 15 amino acids. The CDR3: CASSLETGDNQPQHF. For the CDR3, the DNA is TGTGCCAGCAGTTTAGAGACAGGGGATAATCAGCCCCAGCATTTT.

This chain joins TRBV28 and TRBJ2-5; no reliable D call. Per the germline V gene, CDR1 is MDHEN and CDR2 is SYDVKM. V shed 11 bases and J shed 8 bases, with 18 bases lying between them. This CDR3 has 12 amino acids. CDR3 protein: CAGTSRVGTQYF. The CDR3 coding sequence is TGTGCCGGCACCTCTAGGGTTGGAACCCAGTACTTC.

This chain connects TRBV15 to TRBJ2-4; possibly TRBD2 for D (6 bases). Germline V CDR1 and CDR2: LNHNV, YYDKDF (reference sequence). V was clipped by 0 bases and J by 13 bases, with 16 bases between them. This CDR3 spans 14 amino acids. DNA of the CDR3: TGTGCCACCAGCAGAGATCTAGCGCACAATGAGCAGTACTTC. Protein sequence: CATSRDLAHNEQYF.

V usage is TRBV29-1 and J usage is TRBJ1-2, with TRBD1 as a possible D gene (5 bases). Germline V CDR1 and CDR2: SQVTM, ANQGSEA. The CDR3 spans 13 residues. Between the trimmed V and J ends, which lost 6 bases and 3 bases, there was a span of 14 bases. The CDR3 DNA reads as TGCAGCGTAGGGGACTCTCAATACTATGGCTACACCTTC. This sequence encodes CSVGDSQYYGYTF.

This chain connects TRBV19 to TRBJ2-1, with 7 bases fitting TRBD2. V lost 4 bases to trimming and J lost 1 base; unmatched junction nucleotides: 7. There are 16 residues in the CDR3. CDR1 LNHDA and CDR2 SQIVND come from the germline V gene (reference sequence). CDR3 sequence: CASSTGGGWSYNEQFF. CDR3 sequence (DNA): TGTGCCAGTAGTACGGGCGGGGGTTGGTCCTACAATGAGCAGTTCTTC.

The chain uses TRBV6-1 and TRBJ1-2; D is ambiguous. With 5 bases removed from V and 8 bases from J, the gap between germline ends came to 18 bases. The germline CDR1 and CDR2 sequences are MNHNS and SASEGT. CDR3 length: 14 residues. The CDR3 DNA sequence: TGTGCCAGCAGTCTACTGAGGAGAGAACCGGGCTACACCTTC. This sequence encodes CASSLLRREPGYTF.

The chain joins TRBV7-2 to TRBJ1-5; D possibly corresponds to TRBD1 (6 bases). CDR1 and CDR2 (germline): SGHTA, FQGNSA. V lost 0 bases and J 7 bases, leaving 13 bases between the germline ends. The CDR3 sequence is 15 residues long. CDR3 sequence (DNA): TGTGCCAGCAGCTTAGCTTCAGGGGTCGGGCAGCCCCAGCATTTT. This translates into CASSLASGVGQPQHF. Using reference TRBV7-2 and TRBJ1-5 for the parts outside the CDR3, the full variable domain is GAGVSQSPSNKVTEKGKDVELRCDPISGHTALYWYRQSLGQGLEFLIYFQGNSAPDKSGLPSDRFSAERTGGSVSTLTIQRTQQEDSAVYLCASSLASGVGQPQHFGDGTRLSIL.

The rearrangement joins TRBV7-9 to TRBJ2-4, with 13 bases matching TRBD2. The J call could be wrong; TRBJ2-7 is a better fit for the DNA end. The CDR3 sequence is 16 residues long. CDR1 is SEHNR and CDR2 is FQNEAQ in the germline V gene (reference sequence). The CDR3 loop is CASSIRTSGSDYEQYF. CDR3 bases: TGTGCCAGCAGCATCCGGACTAGCGGGAGTGACTACGAGCAGTACTTC.

On this clonotype: With a much larger clone just one base away, this may be a read error. As DNA, the CDR3 is TGTGCCAGCAGAAGGGCGGGAGCGGGAGAGACCCAGTACTTC. Protein: CASRRAGAGETQYF. The V and J genes are TRBV7-9 and TRBJ2-5, with TRBD2 identical over 7 bases. Trimming took 6 bases from V and 4 from J; bases not matched to a gene: 8. Germline V gives CDR1 SEHNR, CDR2 FQNEAQ (reference sequence). The length of the CDR3 is 14 residues.

This clonotype was detected ten times or more. The chain has TRBV6-6 and TRBJ1-2; TRBD1 might be the D (5 bases). Trimming took 2 bases from V and 0 from J, leaving 13 bases between them. The CDR3 totals 16 residues. From germline, CDR1 is MNHNY and CDR2 SVGAGI (reference sequence). The CDR3 loop is CASSYEGRPSNYGYTF. The CDR3 DNA sequence: TGTGCCAGCAGTTACGAGGGACGGCCCTCTAACTATGGCTACACCTTC.

A few counts support this clonotype. The chain recombines TRBV7-2 with TRBJ2-3; D remains ambiguous. V was clipped by 4 bases and J by 6 bases, with 14 bases between them. Germline V lookup: CDR1 SGHTA, CDR2 FQGNSA. The length of the CDR3 is 14 residues. The CDR3 nucleotides read TGTGCCAGCAGCTCCGTGACGACTCTGGATACGCAGTATTTT. Translating it yields CASSSVTTLDTQYF. The full variable domain, in which reference TRBV7-2 and TRBJ2-3 provide the parts outside the CDR3, is GAGVSQSPSNKVTEKGKDVELRCDPISGHTALYWYRQSLGQGLEFLIYFQGNSAPDKSGLPSDRFSAERTGGSVSTLTIQRTQQEDSAVYLCASSSVTTLDTQYFGPGTRLTVL.

For this clonotype: Its ends do not fully match the called genes, so a read error is possible. V gene TRBV11-3 combines with J gene TRBJ2-1; D may be TRBD2 (6 bases). This CDR3 is 15 amino acids long. Germline CDR1 and CDR2: SGHNT and YENEEA. CDR3 nucleotide sequence: TGTGCCAGCAGCTTAGACCGGGAGACCTACAATGGGCAGTTCTTC. Translation: CASSLDRETYNGQFF.

This clonotype was counted a few times. The rearrangement links TRBV29-1 to TRBJ1-1; D ambiguous. The germline V and J ends were trimmed by 6 bases and 2 bases, with 7 bases remaining between them. Germline lookup yields CDR1 SQVTM and CDR2 ANQGSEA. The CDR3 is 11 residues long. CDR3 DNA sequence: TGCAGCGTAAAGCCTAACACTGAAGCTTTCTTT. Amino acid sequence: CSVKPNTEAFF.

The chain uses TRBV7-3 and TRBJ2-1, with D uncertain. Per the germline V gene, CDR1 is SGHTA and CDR2 is FQGTGA. This CDR3 is 16 amino acids long. The V gene lost 4 bases and the J gene lost 4 bases, with 17 bases spanning the gap. CDR3 in amino acids: CASSSLGFVNYNEQFF. Here the CDR3 DNA reads TGTGCCAGCAGCTCCCTCGGGTTTGTCAATTACAATGAGCAGTTCTTC.

This clonotype was seen a few times. The chain employs TRBV28 and TRBJ2-4; tentatively, D is TRBD1 (6 bases). Trimming took off 6 bases at V and 7 bases at J, with 16 bases between the two ends. The CDR3 extends over 14 amino acids. Per germline, CDR1 MDHEN and CDR2 SYDVKM. The CDR3 coding sequence is TGTGCCAGCAGGCAGGGGTCGCTTCGGAACATTCAGTACTTC. This encodes CASRQGSLRNIQYF. The full variable domain, its missing parts supplied by reference TRBV28 and TRBJ2-4, is DVKVTQSSRYLVKRTGEKVFLECVQDMDHENMFWYRQDPGLGLRLIYFSYDVKMKEKGDIPEGYSVSREKKERFSLILESASTNQTSMYLCASRQGSLRNIQYFGAGTRLSVL.

Comments on this clonotype: Its ends do not fully match the called genes, so a read error is possible. The rearrangement links TRBV5-1 to TRBJ2-1; D gene unclear. The CDR3 spans 14 residues. CDR1 SGHRS and CDR2 YFSETQ come from the germline V gene. In DNA, the CDR3 is TGTGCCAGAAGCTTGGTGAGTCGTTACAATGAGCAGTTCTTC. Translation gives CARSLVSRYNEQFF.

The chain carries TRBV28 and TRBJ1-5; the D gene is possibly TRBD1 (5 bases). Germline lookup yields CDR1 MDHEN and CDR2 SYDVKM. The CDR3 length is 14 residues. V was cut by 3 bases and J by 9 bases, with 15 bases left in between. The CDR3 loop is CASSLGGDLLPQHF. The CDR3 nucleotides are TGTGCCAGCAGTTTGGGAGGGGACCTTCTGCCCCAGCATTTT.

This clonotype was seen only a few times. The V gene is TRBV20-1, the J gene TRBJ2-5; D is ambiguous. Trimming pared 0 bases from V and 5 bases from J, leaving 19 bases between. This CDR3 comprises 16 residues. In germline, CDR1 is DFQATT, CDR2 SNEGSKA (reference sequence). CDR3 sequence reads: CSARDPSEDDRETQYF. In DNA, the CDR3 is TGCAGTGCTAGAGATCCAAGCGAGGATGACCGGGAGACCCAGTACTTC.